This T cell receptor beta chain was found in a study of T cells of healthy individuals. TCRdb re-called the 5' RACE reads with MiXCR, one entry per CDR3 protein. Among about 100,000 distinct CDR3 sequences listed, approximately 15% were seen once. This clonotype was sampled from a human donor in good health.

CDR3 bases: TGTGCCAGCAGTGAAGCGGCGGGGGGCACAGATACGCAGTATTTT. The encoded protein is CASSEAAGGTDTQYF. V and J are TRBV6-1 and TRBJ2-3; 7 bases line up with TRBD2. With V trimmed by 0 bases and J by 1 base, 1 base remained unmatched. From germline, CDR1 is MNHNS and CDR2 SASEGT. This CDR3 region has 15 residues.